The 8 T cell receptor beta chains listed next were all sequenced from one sample in a study of T cells in Graves' hyperthyroidism and ophthalmopathy. Amplified regions were TCR beta CDR3 sequences from RNA transcripts. RT-PCR in the first round (using the HTBI primer set) targeted the TCR CDR3. TCRdb called the multiplex PCR reads again in MiXCR, with one record for every CDR3 protein. The sample consists of some 800,000 distinct CDR3 sequences, roughly 40% of them appearing once. Sequencing was done on a sample of blood. These receptors originate from a man in his late teens or twenties with Graves' hyperthyroidism.

The rearrangement links TRBV6-2 or TRBV6-3 to TRBJ2-5; TRBD2 aligns across 9 bases. In germline, CDR1 is MNHEY, CDR2 SVGEGT. V trimming: 5 bases; J trimming: 2 bases; junction bases outside the gene matches: 6. The CDR3 consists of 15 residues. CDR3 region: CASSLRLAEQETQYF. The CDR3 nucleotides read TGTGCCAGCAGTCTCCGACTAGCGGAACAAGAGACCCAGTACTTC.

There are many counts of this clonotype. The gene calls are TRBV7-3 and TRBJ1-1; D may be TRBD1 (5 bases). Trimming shortened V by 5 bases and J by 1 base, and 11 bases separated the two germline ends. The CDR3 is 14 residues long. From germline, CDR1 is SGHTA and CDR2 FQGTGA. The CDR3 bases are TGTGCCAGCAGCCCCGACAGAAGGAACACTGAAGCTTTCTTT. Its translation: CASSPDRRNTEAFF.

This clonotype was counted at least ten times. The gene calls are TRBV7-9 and TRBJ2-7; possibly TRBD2 for D (7 bases). The CDR3 sequence is 16 residues long. Per the germline V gene, CDR1 is SEHNR and CDR2 is FQNEAQ (reference sequence). Trimming stripped 5 bases from V and 1 base from J, with 18 bases between. The CDR3 loop reads CASSGGQAGQSYEQYF. The DNA of the CDR3 is TGTGCCAGCAGCGGAGGACAAGCGGGACAATCCTACGAGCAGTACTTC.

This clonotype occurred a few times. At one end the junction does not follow the germline gene, possibly because of a read error. The V call is TRBV7-9, the J call TRBJ1-1, with 8 bases identical to TRBD1. Per germline, CDR1 SEHNR and CDR2 FQNEAQ (reference sequence). The CDR3 covers 13 residues. Written as DNA, the CDR3 is TGCGCCAGCACGCAGGGGGCGCGAACTGAAGCTTTCTTT. Its protein is CASTQGARTEAFF.

V and J are TRBV29-1 and TRBJ2-7, with 8 bases matching TRBD1. This CDR3 is 16 amino acids long. Germline CDR1 is SQVTM and CDR2 is ANQGSEA. V lost 2 bases, J lost 0 bases, and 9 bases stayed unmatched. The CDR3: CSVESTEDRVSYEQYF. CDR3 bases: TGCAGCGTTGAATCGACGGAGGACAGGGTCTCCTACGAGCAGTACTTC.

This clonotype was detected many times. The chain combines TRBV20-1 with TRBJ2-5; D is unresolved. Deletions cut 6 bases from V and 2 bases from J, with 16 bases between. The CDR3 consists of 14 residues. Germline V gene sequence: CDR1 DFQATT, CDR2 SNEGSKA (reference sequence). The CDR3 is CSATRGWAQETQYF. The CDR3 DNA reads TGCAGTGCAACCCGTGGTTGGGCACAAGAGACCCAGTACTTC.

As concerns this clonotype: Given a much more abundant clone one base away, this may be a read error. CDR3 in DNA: TGTGCCACCAGTCCCTCGACCGGGAAAGGGTTGAGCAAGCAGTACTTC. This translates into CATSPSTGKGLSKQYF. J is TRBJ2-7 and V is TRBV24-1; D may be TRBD2 (5 bases). V was clipped by 6 bases and J by 8 bases, with 25 bases between them. Per the germline V gene, CDR1 is KGHDR and CDR2 is SFDVKD. The CDR3 loop spans 16 amino acids.

There are many counts of this clonotype. The CDR3 protein is CSASPRYEQYF. The CDR3 coding sequence is TGCAGTGCGTCCCCCCGGTATGAGCAGTACTTC. The J gene is TRBJ2-7, the V gene TRBV20-1; no clear D gene. Germline CDR1 DFQATT, CDR2 SNEGSKA (reference sequence). Trimming cost V 6 bases and J 7 bases, with 13 bases left between them. The CDR3 is 11 amino acids.